The clone carrying this T cell receptor beta chain was detected ten times or more. Antigen: not known. This record comes from a study of T cell repertoires in cytomegalovirus infection. MiXCR, run by TCRdb on the reads, gives a single entry per CDR3 protein. The sample includes roughly 920,000 distinct CDR3 sequences, approximately 31% of them seen just once. Trimming cost V 5 bases and J 9 bases; bases outside gene matches: 16. CDR1 and CDR2 (germline): DFQATT, SNEGSKA (reference sequence). This CDR3 comprises 16 residues. This TCR was sampled from a human donor in good health (CMV status not recorded). Some clones in this sample may be carry-over from other donors' samples. The input for sequencing was cultured CD8+ T cells from PBMCs, taken from culture after CMV antigen stimulation. The rearrangement joins TRBV20-1 to TRBJ1-6; 7 bases agree with TRBD1. The CDR3 is CSAHLPTDREVSPLHF. Here the CDR3 DNA reads TGCAGTGCTCACCTCCCGACAGACAGGGAGGTTTCACCCCTCCACTTT.